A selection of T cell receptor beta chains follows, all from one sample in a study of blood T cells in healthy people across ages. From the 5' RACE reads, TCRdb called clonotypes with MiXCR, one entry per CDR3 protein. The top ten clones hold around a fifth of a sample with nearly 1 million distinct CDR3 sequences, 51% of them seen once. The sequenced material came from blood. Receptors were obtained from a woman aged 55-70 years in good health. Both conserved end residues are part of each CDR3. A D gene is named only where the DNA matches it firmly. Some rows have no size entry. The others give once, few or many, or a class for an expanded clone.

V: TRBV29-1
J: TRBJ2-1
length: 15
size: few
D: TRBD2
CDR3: CSVQGVGGVLNEQFF
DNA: TGCAGCGTTCAGGGCGTGGGAGGGGTCCTCAATGAGCAGTTCTTC

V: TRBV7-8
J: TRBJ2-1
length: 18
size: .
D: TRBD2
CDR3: CASSTGLAVPYSYNEQFF
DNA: TGTGCCAGCAGCACGGGACTAGCGGTACCCTACTCCTACAATGAGCAGTTCTTC

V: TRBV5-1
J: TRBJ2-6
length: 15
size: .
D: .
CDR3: CASGLEGTGANVLTF
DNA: TGCGCCAGCGGCTTAGAGGGGACTGGGGCCAACGTCCTGACTTTC

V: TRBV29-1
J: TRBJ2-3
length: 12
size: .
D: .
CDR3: CSVEALSDTQYF
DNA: TGCAGCGTTGAGGCTTTATCAGATACGCAGTATTTT

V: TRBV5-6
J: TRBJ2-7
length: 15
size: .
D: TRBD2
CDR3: CASSFLRGNPYEQYF
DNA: TGTGCCAGCAGCTTTCTGCGGGGGAACCCCTACGAGCAGTACTTC

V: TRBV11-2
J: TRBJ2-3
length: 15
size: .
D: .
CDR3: CASSYAGLASDTQYF
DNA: TGTGCCAGCAGCTATGCAGGGCTTGCGTCAGATACGCAGTATTTT

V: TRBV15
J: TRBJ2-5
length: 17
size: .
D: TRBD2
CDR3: CATSSGLAGESSETQYF
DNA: TGTGCCACCAGCAGCGGACTAGCGGGAGAATCGAGTGAGACCCAGTACTTC

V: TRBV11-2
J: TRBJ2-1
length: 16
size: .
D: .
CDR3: CASSHFSVISYNEQFF
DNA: TGTGCCAGCAGCCACTTTAGCGTCATCTCCTACAATGAGCAGTTCTTC

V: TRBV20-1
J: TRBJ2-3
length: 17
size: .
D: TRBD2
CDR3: CSARLGLAGVRTDTQYF
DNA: TGCAGTGCTAGATTGGGACTAGCGGGAGTTCGTACAGATACGCAGTATTTT

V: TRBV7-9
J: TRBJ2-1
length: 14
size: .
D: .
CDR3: CASSLRGVYNGQFF
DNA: TGTGCCAGCAGCTTACGAGGCGTCTACAATGGGCAGTTCTTC

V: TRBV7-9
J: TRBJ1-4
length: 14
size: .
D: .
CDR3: CASSFFVGGEKLFF
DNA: TGTGCCAGCAGCTTTTTCGTCGGCGGTGAAAAACTGTTTTTT

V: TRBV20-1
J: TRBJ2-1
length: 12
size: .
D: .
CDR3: CSAWGRNNEQFF
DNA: TGCAGTGCTTGGGGGCGGAACAATGAGCAGTTCTTC

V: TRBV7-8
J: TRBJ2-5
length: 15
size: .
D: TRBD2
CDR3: CASSVGTSGGPTQYF
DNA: TGTGCCAGCAGCGTGGGGACTAGCGGGGGCCCGACCCAGTACTTC

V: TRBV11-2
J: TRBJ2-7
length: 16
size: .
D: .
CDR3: CASSLEYRGIYNEQYF
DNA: TGTGCCAGCAGCTTAGAATATCGGGGGATATACAATGAGCAGTACTTC

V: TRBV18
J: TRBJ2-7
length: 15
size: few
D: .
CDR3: CASSPPGWNSYEQYF
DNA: TGTGCCAGCTCACCACCGGGGTGGAACTCCTACGAGCAGTACTTC

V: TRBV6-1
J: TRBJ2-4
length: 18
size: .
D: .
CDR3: CASSGPRGWSVGENIQYF
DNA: TGTGCCAGCAGTGGCCCCCGAGGATGGTCCGTCGGGGAGAACATTCAGTACTTC

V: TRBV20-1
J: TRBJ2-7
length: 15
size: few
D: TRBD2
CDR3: CSFPTGDSGIYEQYF
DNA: TGCAGCTTTCCGACGGGTGATAGCGGGATCTACGAGCAGTACTTC

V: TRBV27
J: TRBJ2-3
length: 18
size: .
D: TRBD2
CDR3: CASSMRRTSGTTTDTQYF
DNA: TGTGCCAGCAGTATGCGCCGGACTAGCGGGACTACGACAGATACGCAGTATTTT

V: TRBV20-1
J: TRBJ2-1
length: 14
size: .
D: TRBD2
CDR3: CSARKLAGGWEQFF
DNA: TGCAGTGCTAGAAAACTAGCGGGAGGATGGGAGCAGTTCTTC

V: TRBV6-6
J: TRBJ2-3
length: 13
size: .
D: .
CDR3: CASSSSDERTQYF
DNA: TGTGCCAGCAGTTCCAGCGACGAACGTACGCAGTATTTT

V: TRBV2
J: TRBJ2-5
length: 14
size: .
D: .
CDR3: CASSDVGGSETQYF
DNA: TGTGCCAGCAGTGATGTCGGGGGCTCGGAGACCCAGTACTTC

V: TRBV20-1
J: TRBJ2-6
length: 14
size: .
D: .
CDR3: CSARDSSGANVLTF
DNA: TGCAGTGCTAGAGACTCATCTGGGGCCAACGTCCTGACTTTC

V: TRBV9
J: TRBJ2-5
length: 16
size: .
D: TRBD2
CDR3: CASSKRLAGVGETQYF
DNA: TGTGCCAGCAGCAAAAGACTAGCGGGAGTGGGTGAGACCCAGTACTTC

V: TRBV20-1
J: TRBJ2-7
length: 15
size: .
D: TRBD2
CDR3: CSARVLAGGPYEQYF
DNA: TGCAGTGCTAGAGTTCTAGCGGGAGGGCCCTACGAGCAGTACTTC

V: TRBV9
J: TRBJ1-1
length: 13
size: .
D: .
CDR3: CASSARPNTEAFF
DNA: TGTGCCAGCAGCGCGCGTCCGAACACTGAAGCTTTCTTT

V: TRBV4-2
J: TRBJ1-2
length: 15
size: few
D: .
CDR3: CASSQDGSANYGYTF
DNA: TGTGCCAGCAGCCAAGATGGATCAGCTAACTATGGCTACACCTTC

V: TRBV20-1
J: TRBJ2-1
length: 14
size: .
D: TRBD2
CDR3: CSARELAEIDEQFF
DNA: TGCAGTGCTAGGGAACTAGCGGAAATCGATGAGCAGTTCTTC

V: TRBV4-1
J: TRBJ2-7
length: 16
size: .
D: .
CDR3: CASSQASTSTSYEQYF
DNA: TGCGCCAGCAGCCAAGCTTCGACATCGACCTCCTACGAGCAGTACTTC

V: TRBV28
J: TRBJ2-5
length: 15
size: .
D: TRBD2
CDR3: CASRLSGRHQETQYF
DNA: TGTGCCAGCAGACTTAGCGGGAGACACCAAGAGACCCAGTACTTC

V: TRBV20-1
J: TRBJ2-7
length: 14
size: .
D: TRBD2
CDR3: CSASSGLAGNEQYF
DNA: TGCAGTGCTAGTAGTGGGCTAGCGGGAAACGAGCAGTACTTC

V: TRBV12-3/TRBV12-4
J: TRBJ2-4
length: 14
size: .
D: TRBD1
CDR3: CASRFAGQGNIQYF
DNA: TGTGCCAGCAGATTTGCGGGACAGGGAAACATTCAGTACTTC

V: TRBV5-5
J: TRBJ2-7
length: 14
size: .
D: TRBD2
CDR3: CASSLAAILYEQYF
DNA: TGTGCCAGCAGTCTAGCGGCCATCCTTTACGAGCAGTACTTC

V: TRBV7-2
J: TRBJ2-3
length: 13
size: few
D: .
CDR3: CASSQGRLDTQYF
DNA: TGTGCCAGCAGCCAGGGGCGCTTAGATACGCAGTATTTT

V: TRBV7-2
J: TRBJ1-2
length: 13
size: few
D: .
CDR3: CASGGPPIYGYTF
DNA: TGTGCCAGCGGGGGGCCTCCAATCTATGGCTACACCTTC

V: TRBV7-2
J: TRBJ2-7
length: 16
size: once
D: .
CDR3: CVSSPRGPPSTDTQYF
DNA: TGTGTCAGCAGCCCCCGGGGGCCCCCAAGCACAGATACGCAGTACTTC

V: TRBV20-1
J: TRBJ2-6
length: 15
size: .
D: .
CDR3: CSAPQGNPGANVLTF
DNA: TGCAGTGCTCCACAGGGAAACCCTGGGGCCAACGTCCTGACTTTC

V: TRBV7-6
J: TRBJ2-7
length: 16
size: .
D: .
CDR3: CASSSQRGVVGGEQYF
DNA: TGTGCCAGCAGCTCGCAGAGGGGGGTCGTAGGAGGAGAGCAGTACTTC

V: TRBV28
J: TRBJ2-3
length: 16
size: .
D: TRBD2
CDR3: CASSLLLAGGSDTQYF
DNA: TGTGCCAGCAGTTTACTCCTAGCGGGAGGTTCAGATACGCAGTATTTT

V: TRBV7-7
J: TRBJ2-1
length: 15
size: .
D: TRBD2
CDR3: CASSPSGRGLDEQFF
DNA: TGTGCCAGCAGCCCTAGCGGGAGGGGTCTGGATGAGCAGTTCTTC

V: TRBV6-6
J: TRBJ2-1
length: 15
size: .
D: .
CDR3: CASSYLDRKDNEQFF
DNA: TGTGCCAGCAGTTACTTGGACCGCAAGGATAATGAGCAGTTCTTC

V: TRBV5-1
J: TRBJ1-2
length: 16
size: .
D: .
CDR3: CASSLAATSLDYGYTF
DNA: TGCGCCAGCAGCTTGGCAGCGACAAGCCTTGACTATGGCTACACCTTC

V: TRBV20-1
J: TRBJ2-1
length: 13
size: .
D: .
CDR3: CSAQFSSYNEQFF
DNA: TGCAGTGCCCAGTTCAGCTCCTACAATGAGCAGTTCTTC

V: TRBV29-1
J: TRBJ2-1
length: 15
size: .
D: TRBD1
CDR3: CSVLLGQGGDNEQFF
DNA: TGCAGCGTTTTACTCGGACAGGGTGGGGACAATGAGCAGTTCTTC

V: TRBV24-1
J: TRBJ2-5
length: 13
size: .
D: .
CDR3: CATRMSAGETQYF
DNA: TGTGCCACCAGAATGTCCGCAGGGGAGACCCAGTACTTC

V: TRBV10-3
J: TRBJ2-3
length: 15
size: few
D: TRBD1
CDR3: CAIRSTGAGTDTQYF
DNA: TGTGCCATCAGATCGACAGGGGCCGGCACAGATACGCAGTATTTT

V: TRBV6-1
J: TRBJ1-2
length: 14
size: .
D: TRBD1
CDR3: CASSQTYRGGGYTF
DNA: TGTGCCAGCAGTCAGACTTACAGGGGAGGTGGCTACACCTTC